The source of this T cell receptor beta chain is a study of blood T cell repertoires in COVID-19. About the study: COVID-19 samples, acute and convalescent, were from the United States, Italy and Spain.

This clone is a singleton in its sample. How the authors handled the data: From reference gene primer amplification, estimates of nucleated cell counts were derived. The assay was immunoSEQ multiplex PCR, and TCRdb's table has in-frame clones only and misses some. The DNA was the basis for D and trimming; V, J and clone size are from that table. The sample has about 98,000 clones, about four fifths seen once. The specimen sequenced was peripheral blood. The sequence was obtained from a man older than 75 with acute or convalescent COVID-19.

DNA of the CDR3: TGTGCCAGCAGCTCCCACAGAGCCGTTAACTCACCCCTCCACTTT. It specifies CASSSHRAVNSPLHF. The rearrangement uses TRBV11-2 and TRBJ1-6; D is unresolved. In germline, CDR1 is SGHAT, CDR2 FQNNGV. CDR3 length equals 15 residues. V was pared by 4 bases and J by 10 bases, with 17 bases between.